Following are 10 T cell receptor beta chains from one sample sequenced in a study of OX40 agonist ivuxolimab in advanced cancers. Profiled with immunoSEQ multiplex PCR; TCRdb holds only in-frame clones, not every one. The sample consists of roughly 50,000 clones, 70% to 85% of them appearing once. The material was CD4+ or CD8+ T cells sorted from blood, obtained in a trial of the OX40 agonist ivuxolimab. The receptors here all came from an adult with an advanced solid tumor such as melanoma, head and neck, liver or kidney cancer.

V gene TRBV7-2 combines with J gene TRBJ2-1; no firm D call. Germline CDR1 SGHTA, CDR2 FQGNSA. This CDR3 has 14 amino acids. V lost 5 bases and J 6 bases, leaving 14 bases between the germline ends. CDR3 in DNA: TGTGCCAGCAGCCCTATACCACAAATCAATGAGCAGTTCTTC. It yields the protein CASSPIPQINEQFF.

The chain is built from TRBV6-9 and TRBJ2-3; TRBD2 matches at 7 bases. V lost 6 bases, J lost 4 bases, and 4 bases stayed unmatched. This CDR3 is built from 13 residues. CDR1 and CDR2 from the germline V gene are MNHGY and SVAAGI. The CDR3 DNA follows: TGTGCCAGCAGGGTGGGGGGGGCAGATACGCAGTATTTT. Protein product: CASRVGGADTQYF.

The chain links TRBV18 to TRBJ2-7, with 7 nucleotides matching TRBD1. The CDR3 totals 14 residues. Germline CDR1 is KGHSH and CDR2 is LQKENI. Trimming removed 6 bases from V and 0 bases from J; junction bases left unmatched: 5. As DNA, the CDR3 is TGTGCCAGCTCCCTGGGACAGACCTCCTACGAGCAGTACTTC. Translating gives CASSLGQTSYEQYF.

This rearrangement joins TRBV9 to TRBJ2-7, with 9 bases identical to TRBD2. The V and J ends lost 2 bases and 6 bases, in that order; junction bases with no gene match: 9. The germline V gene encodes CDR1 SGDLS and CDR2 YYNGEE. The CDR3 length is 15 residues. The CDR3 loop reads CASSVGAGGPSEQYF. CDR3 bases: TGTGCCAGCAGCGTGGGGGCGGGAGGGCCCTCCGAGCAGTACTTC.

This chain joins TRBV30 and TRBJ1-5, with 7 nucleotides matching TRBD1. Germline CDR1 is GTSNPN and CDR2 is SVGIG (reference sequence). With 3 bases clipped from V and 1 base from J, the junction kept 3 bases outside the gene matches. The CDR3 consists of 14 residues. The CDR3 DNA is TGTGCCTGGAGGGCGACAGGGAGCAATCAGCCCCAGCATTTT. Translating gives CAWRATGSNQPQHF.

V usage is TRBV5-1 and J usage is TRBJ2-5; no clear D gene. V shed 2 bases and J shed 5 bases, with 16 bases lying between them. CDR1 and CDR2 from the germline V gene are SGHRS and YFSETQ. The CDR3 extends over 15 amino acids. Here the CDR3 DNA reads TGCGCCAGCAGCTTAGAGACATTCCCGTGGGAGACCCAGTACTTC. Translated, it gives CASSLETFPWETQYF.

The CDR3 reads CASSFDYAYNSPLHF. The CDR3 DNA follows: TGTGCCAGCAGCTTTGATTACGCCTATAATTCACCCCTCCACTTT. The J gene is TRBJ1-6, the V gene TRBV5-5; D is uncertain. This CDR3 region has 15 residues. V gave up 2 bases and J gave up 2 bases, with 8 bases separating them. Germline loops: CDR1 SGHKS, CDR2 YYEKEE (reference sequence).

The V call is TRBV7-2, the J call TRBJ2-1; D remains unclear. With 0 bases removed from V and 2 bases from J, the gap between germline ends came to 8 bases. Per the germline V gene, CDR1 is SGHTA and CDR2 is FQGNSA. This CDR3 is 15 amino acids long. DNA for the CDR3: TGTGCCAGCAGCTTAGCGGGGAATACCTACAATGAGCAGTTCTTC. It codes for CASSLAGNTYNEQFF. Filled out from reference TRBV7-2 and TRBJ2-1, the complete variable domain reads GAGVSQSPSNKVTEKGKDVELRCDPISGHTALYWYRQSLGQGLEFLIYFQGNSAPDKSGLPSDRFSAERTGGSVSTLTIQRTQQEDSAVYLCASSLAGNTYNEQFFGPGTRLTVL.

This chain connects TRBV7-2 to TRBJ1-1; 11 nucleotides align to TRBD1. J was trimmed by 0 bases and V by 8 bases; bases with no gene match: 11. The V gene's germline CDR1 is SGHTA and CDR2 FQGNSA. The CDR3 spans 17 residues. CDR3 loop: CASGPGTGGGMNTEAFF. The CDR3 nucleotides are TGTGCCAGCGGCCCCGGGACAGGGGGAGGAATGAACACTGAAGCTTTCTTT.

The chain couples TRBV2 to TRBJ1-1; no definite D call. CDR3 size: 12 residues. V lost 4 bases and J lost 5, with 8 bases in between. Germline V gene data show CDR1 as SNHLY and CDR2 as FYNNEI. The CDR3 region has the DNA TGTGCCAGCAGTGGTAGCGAGACTGAAGCTTTCTTT. Amino acids: CASSGSETEAFF.